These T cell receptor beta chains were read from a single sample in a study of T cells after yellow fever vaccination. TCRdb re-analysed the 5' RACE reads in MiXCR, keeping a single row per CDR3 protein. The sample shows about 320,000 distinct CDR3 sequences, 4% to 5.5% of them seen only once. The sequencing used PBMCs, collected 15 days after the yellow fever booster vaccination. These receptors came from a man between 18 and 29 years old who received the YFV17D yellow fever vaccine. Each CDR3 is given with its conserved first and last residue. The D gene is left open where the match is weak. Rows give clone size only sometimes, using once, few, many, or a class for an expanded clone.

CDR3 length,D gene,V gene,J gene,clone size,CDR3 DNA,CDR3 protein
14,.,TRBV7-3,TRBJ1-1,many,TGTGCCAGCAGCCTCAGGGCCTTTGACACTGAAGCTTTCTTT,CASSLRAFDTEAFF
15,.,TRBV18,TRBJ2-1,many,TGTGCCAGCTCACCACCAGGGGAATATCTCAATGAGCAGTTCTTC,CASSPPGEYLNEQFF
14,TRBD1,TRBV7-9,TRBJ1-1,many,TGTGCCAGCAGCCCACCGGGACAGCCATCCGAAGCTTTCTTT,CASSPPGQPSEAFF
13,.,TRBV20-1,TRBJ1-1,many,TGCAGTGGGGAGGGACCACCAGAGACTGAAGCTTTCTTT,CSGEGPPETEAFF
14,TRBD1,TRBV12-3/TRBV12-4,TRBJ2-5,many,TGTGCCAGCAGTCCACAGGGGGCCCAAGAGACCCAGTACTTC,CASSPQGAQETQYF
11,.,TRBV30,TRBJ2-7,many,TGTGCCTGGTCCCGGGGCATCGAGCAGTACTTC,CAWSRGIEQYF
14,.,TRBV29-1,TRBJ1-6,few,TGCAGCGTTAAAACCGGGACGGCGGATTCACCCCTCCACTTT,CSVKTGTADSPLHF
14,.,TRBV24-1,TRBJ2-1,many,TGTGCCACCAGTGATTTGCAGCTGGGTGAGACCCAGTTCTTC,CATSDLQLGETQFF
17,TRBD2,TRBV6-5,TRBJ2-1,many,TGTGCCAGCAGTTACCAGGCTAGCGGGGGCCCCTACAATGAGCAGTTCTTC,CASSYQASGGPYNEQFF
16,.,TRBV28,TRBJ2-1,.,TGTGCCAGCAGTTTCCGGGCTAGGGTACTCTACAATGAGCAGTTCTTC,CASSFRARVLYNEQFF
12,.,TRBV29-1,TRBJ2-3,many,TGCAGCGTTGAAGCATTCGATGATACGCAGTATTTT,CSVEAFDDTQYF
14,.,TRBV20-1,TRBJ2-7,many,TGCAGTGCTAGTAGAGGGGATGGTTTCTACGAGCAGTACTTC,CSASRGDGFYEQYF
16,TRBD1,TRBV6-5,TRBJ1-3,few,TGTGCCAGCGGTCCGACAGGGGGGTACTCTGGAAACACCATATATTTT,CASGPTGGYSGNTIYF
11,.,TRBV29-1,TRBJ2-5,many,TGCAGCGTTGAAGACGGGGAGACCCAGTACTTC,CSVEDGETQYF
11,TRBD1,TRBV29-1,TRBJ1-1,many,TGCAGCGTGTCAGGGGGCAGGGAAGCTTTCTTT,CSVSGGREAFF
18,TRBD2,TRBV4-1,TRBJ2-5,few,TGCGCCAGCAGCCTCCGTGAGCCTAGCGGGGTATCCTCAGAGACCCAGTACTTC,CASSLREPSGVSSETQYF
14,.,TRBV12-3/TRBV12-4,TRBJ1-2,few,TGTGCCAGCAGTTTTGCCAGGGCGGACTATGGCTACACCTTC,CASSFARADYGYTF
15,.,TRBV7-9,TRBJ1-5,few,TGTGCCAGCAGCCCGACCACAGGAACCGACCAGCCCCAGCATTTT,CASSPTTGTDQPQHF
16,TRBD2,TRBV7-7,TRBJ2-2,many,TGTGCCAGCAGCCCGGGACTAGCGGATATAACCGGGGAGCTGTTTTTT,CASSPGLADITGELFF
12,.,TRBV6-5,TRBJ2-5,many,TGTGCGCCCACGAGAGCACTGGAGACCCAGTACTTC,CAPTRALETQYF
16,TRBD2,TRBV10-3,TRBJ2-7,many,TGTGCCACCAGTCCGGGACTAGCGGGATTAACCTACGAGCAGTACTTC,CATSPGLAGLTYEQYF
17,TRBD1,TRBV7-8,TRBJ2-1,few,TGTGCCAGCAGCTTAGCGGGACAGTGGAGCTCCTACAATGAGCAGTTCTTC,CASSLAGQWSSYNEQFF
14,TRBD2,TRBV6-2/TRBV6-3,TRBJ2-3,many,TGTGCCAGCAGCGGACTAGCGGGGGGCCTGCCAAAGTATTTT,CASSGLAGGLPKYF
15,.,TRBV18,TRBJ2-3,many,TGTGCCAGCTCACCAGCTGCCGAATACACAGATACGCAGTATTTT,CASSPAAEYTDTQYF
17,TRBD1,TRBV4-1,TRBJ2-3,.,TGCGCCAGCAGCCAACCCGGGACAGCGGCCGGGACAGATACGCAGTATTTT,CASSQPGTAAGTDTQYF
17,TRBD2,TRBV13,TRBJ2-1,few,TGTGCCAGCAGTCCTGGGGGAAAGGCGGGGGTGGACAATGAGCAGTTCTTC,CASSPGGKAGVDNEQFF
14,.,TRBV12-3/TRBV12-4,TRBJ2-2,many,TGTGCCAGCAGACTTAGCGGAAACACCGGGGAGCTGTTTTTT,CASRLSGNTGELFF
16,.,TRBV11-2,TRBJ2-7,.,TGTGCCAGCAGAATCGGGGGAGGTAGGATCCACTACGAGCAGTACTTC,CASRIGGGRIHYEQYF
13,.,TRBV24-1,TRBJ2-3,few,TGTGCCACCAGTGATTTAACGGCAGATACGCAGTATTTT,CATSDLTADTQYF
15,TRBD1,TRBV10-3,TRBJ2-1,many,TGTGCCATCAGTCCCGGGACAGGGACCTACAATGAGCAGTTCTTC,CAISPGTGTYNEQFF
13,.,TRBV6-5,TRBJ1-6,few,TGTGCCAGCAGTTACAATCGAGATTCACCCCTCCACTTT,CASSYNRDSPLHF
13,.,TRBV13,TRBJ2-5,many,TGTGCCAGCAGCTTGTGGGGGGCGGAGACCCAGTACTTC,CASSLWGAETQYF
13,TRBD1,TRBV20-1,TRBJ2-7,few,TGCAGTGCTAGAGGTGGACAGGGCTACGAGCAGTACTTC,CSARGGQGYEQYF
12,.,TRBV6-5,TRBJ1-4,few,TGTGCCAGCAGGTTGGAAGGGGGAAAACTGTTTTTT,CASRLEGGKLFF
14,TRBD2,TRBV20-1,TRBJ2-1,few,TGCAGTGCTAGACTAGCGGGGGGGTTCAATGAGCAGTTCTTC,CSARLAGGFNEQFF
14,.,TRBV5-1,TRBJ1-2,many,TGCGCCAGCAGCTTGGGATCGACCTCCTATGGCTACACCTTC,CASSLGSTSYGYTF
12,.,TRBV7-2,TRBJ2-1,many,TGTGCCAGCAGCGGATATCACAATGAGCAGTTCTTC,CASSGYHNEQFF
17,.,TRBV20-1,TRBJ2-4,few,TGCAGTGCTAGCCTCTTTGGAAGTGGGCAGGCCCAAAACATTCAGTACTTC,CSASLFGSGQAQNIQYF
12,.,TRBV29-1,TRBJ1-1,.,TGCAGCGTTGAAATTGACACAGCGGAAGCTTTCTTT,CSVEIDTAEAFF
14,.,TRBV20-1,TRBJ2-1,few,TGCAGTGCGAGGACTGTTAGCTCCTACAATGAGCAGTTCTTC,CSARTVSSYNEQFF
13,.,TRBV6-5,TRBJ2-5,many,TGTGCCAGAAAAAAGACAGCTGCGGAGACCCAGTACTTC,CARKKTAAETQYF
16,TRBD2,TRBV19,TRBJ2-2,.,TGTGCCAGTAACCGACTAGCGGGGTCGAGCACCGGGGAGCTGTTTTTT,CASNRLAGSSTGELFF
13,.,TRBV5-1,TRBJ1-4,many,TGCGCCAGCAGCCCCCGAAGGGACGAAAAACTGTTTTTT,CASSPRRDEKLFF
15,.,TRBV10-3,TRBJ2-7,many,TGTGCCATCAGTGAATCGACCCCCCGGTTAAGCGAGCAGTACTTC,CAISESTPRLSEQYF
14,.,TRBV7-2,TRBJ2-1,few,TGTGCCAGCAGCTTCAATGCCCCCTACAATGAGCAGTTCTTC,CASSFNAPYNEQFF
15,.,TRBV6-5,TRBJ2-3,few,TGTGCCAGCAGTGGTCTAGCGCACATCACAGATACGCAGTATTTT,CASSGLAHITDTQYF
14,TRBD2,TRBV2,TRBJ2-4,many,TGTGCCAGCAGCCTCGGGACTAGCAAAAACATTCAGTACTTC,CASSLGTSKNIQYF
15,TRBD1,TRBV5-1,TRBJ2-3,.,TGCGCCAGCACCCGGGACAGGGGGCCTCCAGATACGCAGTATTTT,CASTRDRGPPDTQYF
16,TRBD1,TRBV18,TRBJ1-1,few,TGTGCCAGCTCACCACAGGACAGGGTTTGGGGCACTGAAGCTTTCTTT,CASSPQDRVWGTEAFF
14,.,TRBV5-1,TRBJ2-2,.,TGCGCCAGCAGCCCGGGACTCTTCACCGGGGAGCTGTTTTTT,CASSPGLFTGELFF
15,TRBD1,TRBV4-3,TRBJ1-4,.,TGCGCCAGCAGCCAAGGGGACAGTACTAATGAAAAACTGTTTTTT,CASSQGDSTNEKLFF
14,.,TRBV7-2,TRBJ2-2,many,TGTGCCAGCAGCTTCGACCGGGAGCCCGGGGAGCTGTTTTTT,CASSFDREPGELFF
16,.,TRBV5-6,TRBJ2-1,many,TGTGCCAGCACCCCAAGGCGGGTGAGCTCCTACAATGAGCAGTTCTTC,CASTPRRVSSYNEQFF
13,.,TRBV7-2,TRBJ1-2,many,TGTGCCAGCAGTTCAAATCAGATCTATGGCTACACCTTC,CASSSNQIYGYTF